This T cell receptor (beta chain) was identified in a study of blood T cell repertoires in COVID-19. Study-wide background: Spain, Italy and the United States supplied samples that represented acute and convalescent COVID-19.

V shed 4 bases and J 2 bases; nucleotides not matched to a gene: 6. There are 15 residues in the CDR3. Germline assignment: CDR1 LNHDA and CDR2 SQIVND (reference sequence). The assay was immunoSEQ multiplex PCR, and TCRdb's table has in-frame clones only and misses some. The table includes roughly 260,000 clones, about 90% detected once. In terms of age and location, participants ranged from about 18 to 89 years and lived in under 30 US areas. Clinical histories supplied by participants themselves formed the basis of cohort assignment. Donors in Cohort 3 who had recovered were those with two negative PCRs, healthcare professional clearance, or resolution of their symptoms.

This TCR was sampled from a woman aged 18-29 years who had recovered from COVID-19. Sequenced sample: PBMCs or T cells enriched from blood (not recorded which). J is TRBJ2-3 and V is TRBV19; 7 bases align to TRBD1. Here the CDR3 reads CASSNQGESTDTQYF. CDR3 in DNA: TGTGCCAGTAGTAATCAGGGGGAATCCACAGATACGCAGTATTTT.